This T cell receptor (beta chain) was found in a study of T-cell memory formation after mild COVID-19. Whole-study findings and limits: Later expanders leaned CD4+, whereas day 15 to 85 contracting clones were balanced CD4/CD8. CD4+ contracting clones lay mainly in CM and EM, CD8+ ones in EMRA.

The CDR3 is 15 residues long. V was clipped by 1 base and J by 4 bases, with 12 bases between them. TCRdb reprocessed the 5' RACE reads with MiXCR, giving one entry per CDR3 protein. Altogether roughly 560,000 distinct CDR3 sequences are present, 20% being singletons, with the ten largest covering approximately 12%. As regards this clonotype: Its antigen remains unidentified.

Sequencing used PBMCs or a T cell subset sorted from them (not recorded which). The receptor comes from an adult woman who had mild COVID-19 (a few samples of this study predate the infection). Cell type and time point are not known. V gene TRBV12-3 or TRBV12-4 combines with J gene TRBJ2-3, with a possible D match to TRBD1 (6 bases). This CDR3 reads CASSLVQGGPDTQYF. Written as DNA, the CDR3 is TGTGCCAGCAGTTTAGTACAGGGTGGCCCAGATACGCAGTATTTT.